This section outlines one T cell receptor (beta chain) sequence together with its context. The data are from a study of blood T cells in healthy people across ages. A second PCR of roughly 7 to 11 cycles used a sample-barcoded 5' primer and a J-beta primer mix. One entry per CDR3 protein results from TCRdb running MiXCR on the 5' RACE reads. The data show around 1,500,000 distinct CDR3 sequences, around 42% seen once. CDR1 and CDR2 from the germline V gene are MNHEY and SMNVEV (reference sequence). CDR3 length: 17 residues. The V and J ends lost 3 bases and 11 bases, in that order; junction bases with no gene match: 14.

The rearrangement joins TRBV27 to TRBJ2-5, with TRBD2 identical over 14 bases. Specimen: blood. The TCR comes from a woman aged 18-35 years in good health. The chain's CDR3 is CASSFLLGTSGSAEQYF. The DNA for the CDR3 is TGTGCCAGCAGTTTTCTCTTGGGGACTAGCGGGAGTGCAGAGCAGTACTTC.